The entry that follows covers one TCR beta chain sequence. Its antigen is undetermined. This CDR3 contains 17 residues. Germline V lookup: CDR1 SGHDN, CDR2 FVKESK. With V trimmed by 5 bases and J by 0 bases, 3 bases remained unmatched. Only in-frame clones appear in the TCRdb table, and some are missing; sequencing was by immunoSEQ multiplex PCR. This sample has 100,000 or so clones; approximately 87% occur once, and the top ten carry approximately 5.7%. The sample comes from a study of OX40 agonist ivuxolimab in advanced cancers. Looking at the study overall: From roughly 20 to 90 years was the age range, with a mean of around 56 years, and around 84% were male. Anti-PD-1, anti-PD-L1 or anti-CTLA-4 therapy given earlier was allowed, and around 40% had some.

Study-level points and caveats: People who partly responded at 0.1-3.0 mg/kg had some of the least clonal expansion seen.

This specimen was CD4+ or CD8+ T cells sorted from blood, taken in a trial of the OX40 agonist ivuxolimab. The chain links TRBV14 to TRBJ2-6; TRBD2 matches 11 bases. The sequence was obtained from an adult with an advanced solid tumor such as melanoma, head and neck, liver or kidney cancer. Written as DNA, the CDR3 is TGTGCCAGCAGCGGGCTAGCGGGGGGCTCTGGGGCCAACGTCCTGACTTTC. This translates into CASSGLAGGSGANVLTF. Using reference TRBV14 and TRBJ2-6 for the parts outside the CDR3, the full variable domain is EAGVTQFPSHSVIEKGQTVTLRCDPISGHDNLYWYRRVMGKEIKFLLHFVKESKQDESGMPNNRFLAERTGGTYSTLKVQPAELEDSGVYFCASSGLAGGSGANVLTFGAGSRLTVL.